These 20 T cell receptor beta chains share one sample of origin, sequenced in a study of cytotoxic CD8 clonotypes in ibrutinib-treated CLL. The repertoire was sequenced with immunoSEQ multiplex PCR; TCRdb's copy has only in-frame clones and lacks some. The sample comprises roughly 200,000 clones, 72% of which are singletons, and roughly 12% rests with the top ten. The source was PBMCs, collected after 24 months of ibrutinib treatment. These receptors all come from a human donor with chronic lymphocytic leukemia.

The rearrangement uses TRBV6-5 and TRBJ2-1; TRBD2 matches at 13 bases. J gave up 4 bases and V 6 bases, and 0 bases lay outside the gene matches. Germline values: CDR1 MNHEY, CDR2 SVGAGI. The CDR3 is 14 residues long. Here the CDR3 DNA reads TGTGCCAGCAGGGGACTAGCGGGATACAATGAGCAGTTCTTC. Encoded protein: CASRGLAGYNEQFF.

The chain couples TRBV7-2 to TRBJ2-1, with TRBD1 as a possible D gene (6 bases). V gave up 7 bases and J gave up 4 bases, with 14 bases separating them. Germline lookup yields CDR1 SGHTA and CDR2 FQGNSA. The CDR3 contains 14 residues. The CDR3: CASTVTGIYNEQFF. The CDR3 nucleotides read TGTGCCAGCACCGTAACAGGGATTTACAATGAGCAGTTCTTC. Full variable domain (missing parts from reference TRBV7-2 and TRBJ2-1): GAGVSQSPSNKVTEKGKDVELRCDPISGHTALYWYRQSLGQGLEFLIYFQGNSAPDKSGLPSDRFSAERTGGSVSTLTIQRTQQEDSAVYLCASTVTGIYNEQFFGPGTRLTVL.

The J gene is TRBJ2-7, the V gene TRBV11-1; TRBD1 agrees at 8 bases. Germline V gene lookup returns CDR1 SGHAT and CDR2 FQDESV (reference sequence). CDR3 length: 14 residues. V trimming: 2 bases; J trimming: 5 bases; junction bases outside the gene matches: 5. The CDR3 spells CASSLLRQGNEQYF. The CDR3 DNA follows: TGTGCCAGCAGCTTACTGAGACAGGGGAACGAGCAGTACTTC.

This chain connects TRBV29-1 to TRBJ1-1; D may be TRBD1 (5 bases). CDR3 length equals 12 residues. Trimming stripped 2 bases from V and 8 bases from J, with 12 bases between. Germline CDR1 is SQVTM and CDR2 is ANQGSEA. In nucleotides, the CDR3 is TGCAGCGTTGAAATGGTGTCAGGGGAAGCTTTCTTT. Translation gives CSVEMVSGEAFF.

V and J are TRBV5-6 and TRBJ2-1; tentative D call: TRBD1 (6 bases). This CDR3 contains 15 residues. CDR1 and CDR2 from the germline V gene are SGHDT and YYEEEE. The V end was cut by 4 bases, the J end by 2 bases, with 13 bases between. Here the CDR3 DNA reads TGTGCCAGCAGCCCAACAGGGACCCCCTACAATGAGCAGTTCTTC. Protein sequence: CASSPTGTPYNEQFF.

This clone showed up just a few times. CDR3 in amino acids: CASSFRLNTEAFF. The CDR3, as DNA: TGTGCCAGCAGCTTTAGATTGAACACTGAAGCTTTCTTT. The chain is built from TRBV13 and TRBJ1-1; D call uncertain. The CDR3 length is 13 residues. The germline CDR1 and CDR2 sequences are PRHDT and FYEKMQ (reference sequence). Trimming took 3 bases from V and 0 from J, leaving 5 bases between them.

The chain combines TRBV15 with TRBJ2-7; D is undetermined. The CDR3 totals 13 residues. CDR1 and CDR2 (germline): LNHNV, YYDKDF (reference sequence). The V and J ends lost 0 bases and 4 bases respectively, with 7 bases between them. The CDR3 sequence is CATSRDKGYEQYF. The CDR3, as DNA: TGTGCCACCAGCAGAGATAAAGGGTACGAGCAGTACTTC. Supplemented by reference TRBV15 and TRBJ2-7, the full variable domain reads DAMVIQNPRYQVTQFGKPVTLSCSQTLNHNVMYWYQQKSSQAPKLLFHYYDKDFNNEADTPDNFQSRRPNTSFCFLDIRSPGLGDTAMYLCATSRDKGYEQYFGPGTRLTVT.

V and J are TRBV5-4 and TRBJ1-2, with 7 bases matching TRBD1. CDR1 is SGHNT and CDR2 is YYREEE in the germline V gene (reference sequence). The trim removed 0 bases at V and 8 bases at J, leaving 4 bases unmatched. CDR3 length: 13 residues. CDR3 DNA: TGTGCCAGCAGCTTGGAGGGGGCGCACGGCTACACCTTC. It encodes CASSLEGAHGYTF.

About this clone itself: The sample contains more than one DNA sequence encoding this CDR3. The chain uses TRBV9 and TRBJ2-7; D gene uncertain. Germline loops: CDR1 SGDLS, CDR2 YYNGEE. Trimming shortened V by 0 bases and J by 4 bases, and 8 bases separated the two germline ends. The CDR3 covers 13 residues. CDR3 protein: CASSVVSGYEQYF. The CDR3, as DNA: TGTGCCAGCAGCGTAGTATCCGGTTACGAGCAGTACTTC.

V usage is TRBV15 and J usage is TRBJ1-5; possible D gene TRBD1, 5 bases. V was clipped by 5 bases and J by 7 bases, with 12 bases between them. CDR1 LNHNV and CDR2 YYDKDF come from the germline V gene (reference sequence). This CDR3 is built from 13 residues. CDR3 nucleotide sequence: TGTGCCACCAGCGGGCCACCAGGGCAGCCCCAGCATTTT. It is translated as CATSGPPGQPQHF.

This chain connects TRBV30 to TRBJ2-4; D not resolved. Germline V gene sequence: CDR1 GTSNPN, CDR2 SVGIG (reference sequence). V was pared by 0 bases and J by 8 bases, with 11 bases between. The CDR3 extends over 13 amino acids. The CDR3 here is CAWSVKGTDIQYF. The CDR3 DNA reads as TGTGCCTGGAGTGTTAAGGGCACGGACATTCAGTACTTC.

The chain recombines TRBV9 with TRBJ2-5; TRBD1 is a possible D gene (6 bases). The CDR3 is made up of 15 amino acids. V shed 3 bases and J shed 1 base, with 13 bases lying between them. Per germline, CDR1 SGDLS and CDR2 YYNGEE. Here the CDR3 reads CASSEGHLAQETQYF. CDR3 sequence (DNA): TGTGCCAGCAGCGAGGGACACCTGGCCCAAGAGACCCAGTACTTC.

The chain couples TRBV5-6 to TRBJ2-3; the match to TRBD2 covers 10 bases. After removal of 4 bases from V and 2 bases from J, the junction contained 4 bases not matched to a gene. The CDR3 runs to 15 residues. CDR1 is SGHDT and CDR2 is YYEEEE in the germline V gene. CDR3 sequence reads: CASSPGLADTDTQYF. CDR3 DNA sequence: TGTGCCAGCAGCCCAGGACTAGCGGACACAGATACGCAGTATTTT.

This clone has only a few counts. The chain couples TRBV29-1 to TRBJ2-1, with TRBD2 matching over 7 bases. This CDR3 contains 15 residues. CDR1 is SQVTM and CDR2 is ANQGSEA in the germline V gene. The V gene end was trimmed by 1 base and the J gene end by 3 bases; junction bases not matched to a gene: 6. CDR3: CSVEAGLGHYNEQFF. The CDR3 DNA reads TGCAGCGTTGAAGCAGGACTAGGCCACTACAATGAGCAGTTCTTC.

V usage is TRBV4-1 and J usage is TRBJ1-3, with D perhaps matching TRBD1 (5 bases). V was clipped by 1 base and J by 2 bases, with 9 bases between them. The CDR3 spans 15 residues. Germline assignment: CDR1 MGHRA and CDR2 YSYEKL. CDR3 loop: CASSQVAGTGNTIYF. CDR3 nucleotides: TGCGCCAGCAGCCAAGTTGCAGGGACTGGAAACACCATATATTTT.

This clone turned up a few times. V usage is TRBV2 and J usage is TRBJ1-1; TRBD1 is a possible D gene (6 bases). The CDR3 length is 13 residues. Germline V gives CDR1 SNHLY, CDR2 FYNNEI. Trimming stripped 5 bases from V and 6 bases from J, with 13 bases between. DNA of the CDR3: TGTGCCAGCAGTAAACAGGGTGAGCCTGAAGCTTTCTTT. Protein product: CASSKQGEPEAFF.

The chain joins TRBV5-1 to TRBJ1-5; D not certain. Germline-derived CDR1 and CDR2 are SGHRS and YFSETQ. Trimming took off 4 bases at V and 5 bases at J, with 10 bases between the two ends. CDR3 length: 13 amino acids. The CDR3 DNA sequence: TGCGCCAGCAGCCTCGGGCCGGATCAGCCCCAGCATTTT. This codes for CASSLGPDQPQHF.

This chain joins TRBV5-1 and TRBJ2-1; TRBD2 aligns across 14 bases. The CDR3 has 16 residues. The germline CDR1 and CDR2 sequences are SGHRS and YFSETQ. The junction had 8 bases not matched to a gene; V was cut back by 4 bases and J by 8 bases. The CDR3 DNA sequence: TGCGCCAGCAGCCCCGGGACTAGCGGGAGAATGTATGAGCAGTTCTTC. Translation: CASSPGTSGRMYEQFF.

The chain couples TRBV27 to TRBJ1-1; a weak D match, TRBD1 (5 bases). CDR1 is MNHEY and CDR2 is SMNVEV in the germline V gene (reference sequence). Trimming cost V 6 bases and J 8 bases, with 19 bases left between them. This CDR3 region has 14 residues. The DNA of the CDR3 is TGTGCCAGCAGCCTGACCGGGGCAGGGTCGGAAGCTTTCTTT. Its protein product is CASSLTGAGSEAFF.

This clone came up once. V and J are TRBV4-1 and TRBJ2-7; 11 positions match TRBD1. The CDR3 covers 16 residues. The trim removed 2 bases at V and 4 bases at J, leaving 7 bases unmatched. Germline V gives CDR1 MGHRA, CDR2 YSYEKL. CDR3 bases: TGCGCCAGCAGCCAAATTCGGACAGGGGGCAAGTACGAGCAGTACTTC. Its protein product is CASSQIRTGGKYEQYF.